Listed here is a single T cell receptor beta chain. The antigen remains unidentified. The germline V gene has CDR1 SGHNT and CDR2 YYREEE (reference sequence). The ends lost 6 bases at V and 4 bases at J; junction bases unmatched: 9. CDR3 size: 15 residues. This sample was included in a study of Ad26.COV2.S vaccination and SARS-CoV-2 variants. Assay used: immunoSEQ multiplex PCR; TCRdb lists only in-frame clones, some missing. The sample comprises 440,000 or so clones, roughly 90% of which are singletons, and about 1.6% rests with the top ten. Regarding the study as a whole: The TCR-based breadth and depth measures might underestimate overall T cell responses. Recipients of vaccine and of placebo showed similar breadth of their non-spike TCR repertoires.

This sample's treatment: around 19 received Ad26.COV2.S at low or high dose, single or two shots; about 5 received placebo; per-sample allocation not given. Collection of samples fell on day 63 after the first vaccine or placebo injection. This adult donor, from Boston, was 18-55 years old. What was given as vaccine was an Ad26 vector encoding Wuhan-strain SARS-CoV-2 spike. V is TRBV5-4 and J is TRBJ1-4; 7 positions agree with TRBD1. The source of this sequence is a person aged 18 to 59 who received the Ad26.COV2.S COVID-19 vaccine or a placebo. Sequencing was performed on peripheral blood, taken in a trial of Ad26.COV2.S vaccine versus placebo. The CDR3 DNA follows: TGTGCCAGCACCGCCAGGGGGTCTGGTAATGAAAAACTGTTTTTT. Translated: CASTARGSGNEKLFF.